A single sample is the source of the 32 T cell receptor beta chains below, sequenced in a study of T cell responses to AZD1222 COVID-19 vaccine. Data came from immunoSEQ multiplex PCR; TCRdb stores just in-frame clones and leaves some out. The table has about 56,000 clones, 80% to 90% seen once. Material: peripheral blood, obtained on day 0 of AZD1222 vaccination. The receptors come from an adult in good health.

The chain joins TRBV6-5 to TRBJ2-7, with 7 bases that match TRBD1. CDR1 and CDR2 (germline): MNHEY, SVGAGI. The CDR3 runs 15 residues. The ends lost 5 bases at V and 3 bases at J; junction bases unmatched: 10. The CDR3 DNA sequence: TGTGCCAGCAGTCAATTATGGACAGGAATCTACGAGCAGTACTTC. The encoded protein is CASSQLWTGIYEQYF.

The chain recombines TRBV7-9 with TRBJ2-2; D may be TRBD1 (5 bases). This CDR3 region has 14 residues. V dropped 6 bases and J dropped 4 bases, with 12 bases sitting between them. Germline V gene data show CDR1 as SEHNR and CDR2 as FQNEAQ (reference sequence). CDR3 nucleotide sequence: TGTGCCAGCAGTGTAGACAGCCCCACCGGGGAGCTGTTTTTT. Its translation is CASSVDSPTGELFF.

The chain uses TRBV5-4 and TRBJ2-5, with D perhaps TRBD2 (5 bases). The germline V gene encodes CDR1 SGHNT and CDR2 YYREEE (reference sequence). This CDR3 has 16 residues. The V end lost 0 bases, the J end lost 0 bases, and 12 bases lay between the germline ends. The CDR3 protein is CASSLAGSGNQETQYF. CDR3 bases: TGTGCCAGCAGCTTGGCGGGGTCGGGGAACCAAGAGACCCAGTACTTC.

This clone appeared once. V gene TRBV28 combines with J gene TRBJ2-3, with D unresolved. V lost 4 bases and J 3 bases, leaving 14 bases between the germline ends. Germline CDR1 and CDR2: MDHEN and SYDVKM. The CDR3 totals 15 residues. In DNA form, the CDR3 reads TGTGCCAGCAGTTGGCAGGACGCACAGACAGATACGCAGTATTTT. Translating gives CASSWQDAQTDTQYF. The complete variable domain, with remaining parts taken from reference TRBV28 and TRBJ2-3, reads DVKVTQSSRYLVKRTGEKVFLECVQDMDHENMFWYRQDPGLGLRLIYFSYDVKMKEKGDIPEGYSVSREKKERFSLILESASTNQTSMYLCASSWQDAQTDTQYFGPGTRLTVL.

The V call is TRBV7-6, the J call TRBJ1-2; 7 bases fit TRBD1. CDR1 and CDR2 (germline): SGHVS, FNYEAQ. The V gene end was trimmed by 5 bases and the J gene end by 6 bases; junction bases not matched to a gene: 12. The CDR3 is 15 amino acids. In nucleotides, the CDR3 is TGTGCCAGCAGCGCCACCCAACAGGGGTCGGATGGCTACACCTTC. This gives the protein CASSATQQGSDGYTF. The complete variable domain, with remaining parts taken from reference TRBV7-6 and TRBJ1-2, reads GAGVSQSPRYKVTKRGQDVALRCDPISGHVSLYWYRQALGQGPEFLTYFNYEAQQDKSGLPNDRFSAERPEGSISTLTIQRTEQRDSAMYRCASSATQQGSDGYTFGSGTRLTVV.

The V and J genes are TRBV25-1 and TRBJ1-1; the D is unclear. The CDR3 runs to 11 residues. CDR1 and CDR2 (germline): MGHDK, SYGVNS. Trimming left V 7 bases short and J 12 bases short, with 15 bases between. Written as DNA, the CDR3 is TGTGCCAGCATATCCGGACGGGAGACTTTCTTT. Protein: CASISGRETFF.

V and J are TRBV30 and TRBJ1-5, with D possibly TRBD1 on 5 matching bases. The V gene lost 2 bases and the J gene lost 4 bases, with 9 bases spanning the gap. This CDR3 is built from 13 residues. Germline V lookup: CDR1 GTSNPN, CDR2 SVGIG (reference sequence). CDR3 bases: TGTGCCTGGAGTCTCCAGGGAAATCAGCCCCAGCATTTT. Its translation is CAWSLQGNQPQHF.

V is TRBV6-5 and J is TRBJ2-2; TRBD2 aligns across 12 bases. Germline CDR1 is MNHEY and CDR2 is SVGAGI. The CDR3 is 16 amino acids. Germline trimming cut 4 bases from V and 7 bases from J; bases unmatched to any gene: 7. CDR3 DNA sequence: TGTGCCAGCAGTTTTACTAGCGGGAGGACGGGCGGGGAGCTGTTTTTT. This translates into CASSFTSGRTGGELFF.

V gene TRBV25-1 combines with J gene TRBJ1-6, with D hard to call. Germline V gives CDR1 MGHDK, CDR2 SYGVNS. V was cut by 8 bases and J by 5 bases, with 10 bases left in between. The CDR3 consists of 13 residues. CDR3 bases: TGTGCCAGCGTGGGAGGAGATAATTCACCCCTCCACTTT. Encoded protein: CASVGGDNSPLHF.

To note about this clone: Other DNA sequences in the same sample also yield this CDR3. The rearrangement links TRBV6-5 to TRBJ1-6; 7 nucleotides match TRBD1. Germline CDR1 reads MNHEY; CDR2 reads SVGAGI. Trimming at V came to 6 bases and at J to 7 bases, leaving 6 bases not matched to a gene. There are 14 residues in the CDR3. The CDR3 sequence is CASSPTGYNSPLHF. In DNA, the CDR3 is TGTGCCAGCAGCCCGACAGGGTACAATTCACCCCTCCACTTT.

V gene TRBV3-1 (or the pseudogene TRBV3-2) combines with J gene TRBJ2-7; perhaps TRBD2 as D (6 bases). The length of the CDR3 is 12 residues. Germline CDR1 and CDR2: LGHDT and YNNKEL (reference sequence). The V gene lost 6 bases and the J gene lost 6 bases, with 12 bases spanning the gap. The CDR3 loop reads CASRGGWGEQYF. For the CDR3, the DNA is TGTGCCAGCAGGGGGGGATGGGGCGAGCAGTACTTC.

The CDR3 spells CAWRYGTSADTQYF. DNA of the CDR3: TGTGCCTGGCGTTATGGGACTAGCGCAGATACGCAGTATTTT. The rearrangement links TRBV30 to TRBJ2-3; 10 bases map to TRBD2. The CDR3 runs to 14 residues. J was trimmed by 4 bases and V by 5 bases; bases with no gene match: 6. Germline CDR1 reads GTSNPN; CDR2 reads SVGIG (reference sequence).

The V and J genes are TRBV27 and TRBJ2-3, with D possibly matching TRBD2 (5 bases). The CDR3 spans 13 residues. In germline, CDR1 is MNHEY, CDR2 SMNVEV (reference sequence). V lost 4 bases and J 7 bases, leaving 12 bases between the germline ends. The CDR3 DNA reads as TGTGCCAGCAGTTCCACTAGGGCAAATACGCAGTATTTT. Its translation is CASSSTRANTQYF.

This sequence joins TRBV30 and TRBJ1-4; D not resolved. The length of the CDR3 is 13 residues. Trimming shortened V by 5 bases and J by 5 bases, and 12 bases separated the two germline ends. Germline assignment: CDR1 GTSNPN and CDR2 SVGIG (reference sequence). The CDR3 here is CAWGGTPNEKLFF. The CDR3 coding sequence is TGTGCCTGGGGAGGAACCCCCAATGAAAAACTGTTTTTT.

For this clone: Other nucleotide sequences in the sample specify the same CDR3. This chain links TRBV6-5 with TRBJ2-7; the match to TRBD1 covers 8 bases. The length of the CDR3 is 15 residues. Germline CDR1 reads MNHEY; CDR2 reads SVGAGI. V was pared by 5 bases and J by 1 base, with 7 bases of the junction left unmatched. CDR3 sequence: CASSTGQGGSYEQYF. The CDR3 bases are TGTGCCAGCAGTACTGGACAGGGTGGATCCTACGAGCAGTACTTC.

V usage is TRBV4-1 and J usage is TRBJ1-2; TRBD1 might be the D (6 bases). V lost 0 bases and J lost 2, with 25 bases in between. Germline CDR1 MGHRA, CDR2 YSYEKL. The CDR3 spans 20 residues. The CDR3 coding sequence is TGCGCCAGCAGCCAAGATTTTTCCGGAACCCGCAGAGGGGGAAACTATGGCTACACCTTC. This gives the protein CASSQDFSGTRRGGNYGYTF.

CDR3 coding DNA: TGTGCCAGCAGCTTAGAACAGGGGTACCATGAGCAGTTCTTC. This translates into CASSLEQGYHEQFF. The rearrangement links TRBV7-9 to TRBJ2-1; 7 nucleotides match TRBD1. Losses at the gene ends were 1 base for V and 8 bases for J; bases not matched to a gene: 5. From germline, CDR1 is SEHNR and CDR2 FQNEAQ (reference sequence). The CDR3 has 14 amino acids.

The table lists this clone with a few counts. The chain combines TRBV19 with TRBJ1-5; D not resolved. V gave up 3 bases and J gave up 5 bases, with 11 bases separating them. The CDR3 contains 14 residues. From germline, CDR1 is LNHDA and CDR2 SQIVND (reference sequence). CDR3 nucleotide sequence: TGTGCCAGTAGTATCAGGTCAGCCGATCAGCCCCAGCATTTT. Amino acid sequence: CASSIRSADQPQHF.

V is TRBV30 and J is TRBJ1-4, with D unclear. The CDR3 is 17 residues long. Trimming took 0 bases from V and 0 from J, leaving 14 bases between them. Germline V gene sequence: CDR1 GTSNPN, CDR2 SVGIG (reference sequence). CDR3 coding DNA: TGTGCCTGGAGTGTAATGCCCCCCCGTACAACTAATGAAAAACTGTTTTTT. As protein: CAWSVMPPRTTNEKLFF.

The chain couples TRBV15 to TRBJ2-3; D possibly corresponds to TRBD2 (6 bases). Germline V lookup: CDR1 LNHNV, CDR2 YYDKDF (reference sequence). Trimming took off 0 bases at V and 4 bases at J, with 11 bases between the two ends. The CDR3 is made up of 15 amino acids. CDR3 sequence: CATSRDYASADTQYF. The CDR3 nucleotides are TGTGCCACCAGCAGAGATTACGCTAGCGCAGATACGCAGTATTTT.

The V call is TRBV7-8, the J call TRBJ2-1; 10 bases are shared with TRBD2. V was pared by 5 bases and J by 3 bases, with 10 bases of the junction left unmatched. The CDR3 covers 17 residues. The germline gives CDR1 SGHVS, CDR2 FQNEAQ. CDR3 protein: CASSAQTGTSVYNEQFF. CDR3 sequence (DNA): TGTGCCAGCAGCGCTCAAACCGGGACTAGCGTCTACAATGAGCAGTTCTTC.

This chain uses TRBV6-2 or TRBV6-3 with TRBJ2-7, with TRBD2 identical over 10 bases. With 7 bases clipped from V and 3 bases from J, the junction kept 9 bases outside the gene matches. The CDR3 has 15 amino acids. Germline CDR1 reads MNHEY; CDR2 reads SVGEGT. CDR3 nucleotide sequence: TGTGCCAGCAACCCCGGGACTAGCGACTACTACGAGCAGTACTTC. Protein product: CASNPGTSDYYEQYF.

The chain joins TRBV30 to TRBJ1-1; D may be TRBD1 (5 bases). Germline V lookup: CDR1 GTSNPN, CDR2 SVGIG (reference sequence). The CDR3 runs to 12 residues. The V and J ends lost 0 bases and 6 bases respectively, with 8 bases between them. The CDR3 sequence: CAWSVQAPEAFF. CDR3 nucleotides: TGTGCCTGGAGTGTACAGGCCCCTGAAGCTTTCTTT.

The chain joins TRBV6-1 to TRBJ1-4; the D gene is possibly TRBD1 (5 bases). This CDR3 contains 15 residues. Trimming removed 2 bases at V and 0 bases at J, with 7 bases between. The V gene's germline CDR1 is MNHNS and CDR2 SASEGT. DNA for the CDR3: TGTGCCAGCAGTGAACGCAGGGCAACTAATGAAAAACTGTTTTTT. This codes for CASSERRATNEKLFF.

The chain uses TRBV4-1 and TRBJ1-3, with a weak D call TRBD1 (5 bases). This CDR3 spans 15 amino acids. Per germline, CDR1 MGHRA and CDR2 YSYEKL. V lost 1 base and J 2 bases, leaving 9 bases between the germline ends. The CDR3 loop reads CASSQAGGAGNTIYF. The DNA for the CDR3 is TGCGCCAGCAGCCAAGCCGGGGGGGCTGGAAACACCATATATTTT.

The chain recombines TRBV3-1 (or the pseudogene TRBV3-2) with TRBJ1-1; possibly TRBD1 for D (5 bases). V lost 1 base to trimming and J lost 6 bases, with 18 bases between them. The CDR3 loop spans 16 amino acids. From germline, CDR1 is LGHDT and CDR2 YNNKEL (reference sequence). DNA for the CDR3: TGTGCCAGCAGCCAAGCGACTTGGGGGGGTTATGCTGAAGCTTTCTTT. Its translation is CASSQATWGGYAEAFF.

The chain carries TRBV18 and TRBJ2-1, with D perhaps matching TRBD2 (6 bases). With 6 bases removed from V and 2 bases from J, the gap between germline ends came to 14 bases. The CDR3 is 15 amino acids. The germline gives CDR1 KGHSH, CDR2 LQKENI. CDR3 loop: CASSSGTPPYNEQFF. CDR3 sequence (DNA): TGTGCCAGCTCTAGCGGCACGCCCCCCTACAATGAGCAGTTCTTC.

The chain employs TRBV7-9 and TRBJ2-3; 7 bases are shared with TRBD2. Germline-derived CDR1 and CDR2 are SEHNR and FQNEAQ (reference sequence). The CDR3 is made up of 18 amino acids. V dropped 2 bases and J dropped 2; count of bases not matched to a gene: 13. The CDR3 loop reads CASSLPGGTNPNTDTQYF. Written as DNA, the CDR3 is TGTGCCAGCAGCTTACCGGGAGGCACCAACCCAAACACAGATACGCAGTATTTT. The complete variable domain, with remaining parts taken from reference TRBV7-9 and TRBJ2-3, reads DTGVSQNPRHKITKRGQNVTFRCDPISEHNRLYWYRQTLGQGPEFLTYFQNEAQLEKSRLLSDRFSAERPKGSFSTLEIQRTEQGDSAMYLCASSLPGGTNPNTDTQYFGPGTRLTVL.

The CDR3 DNA reads as TGCGCCAGCAGTTACCGGGACAGGGACGGCAATCAGCCCCAGCATTTT. Its protein product is CASSYRDRDGNQPQHF. The chain is built from TRBV10-1 and TRBJ1-5; 9 bases map to TRBD1. The J segment lost 2 bases and the V segment lost 5 bases, leaving 7 bases of the junction unmatched. The CDR3 consists of 16 residues. From germline, CDR1 is WNHNN and CDR2 SYGVQD (reference sequence).

The V and J genes are TRBV6-5 and TRBJ2-7; the D is unclear. Trimming removed 6 bases at V and 0 bases at J, with 9 bases between. Germline-derived CDR1 and CDR2 are MNHEY and SVGAGI. The CDR3 is made up of 13 amino acids. Here the CDR3 reads CASSPAVSYEQYF. The CDR3 nucleotides read TGTGCCAGCAGCCCGGCAGTCTCCTACGAGCAGTACTTC.

This chain uses TRBV6-2 or TRBV6-3 with TRBJ1-2; a weak D match, TRBD1 (6 bases). This CDR3 is 13 amino acids long. V was cut by 2 bases and J by 4 bases, with 8 bases left in between. Germline V gene data show CDR1 as MNHEY and CDR2 as SVGEGT. DNA of the CDR3: TGTGCCAGCAGTTACGGCAGGGGCTATGGCTACACCTTC. Translating gives CASSYGRGYGYTF.

The chain employs TRBV13 and TRBJ2-2; 15 positions agree with TRBD2. The V gene end was trimmed by 3 bases and the J gene end by 2 bases; junction bases not matched to a gene: 10. CDR3 length: 20 amino acids. CDR1 is PRHDT and CDR2 is FYEKMQ in the germline V gene (reference sequence). CDR3 sequence (DNA): TGTGCCAGCAGCTTGCGGGGACTAGCGGGAGGCCCCATTAACACCGGGGAGCTGTTTTTT. Its protein is CASSLRGLAGGPINTGELFF.